The 31 T cell receptor beta chains reported below all come from one sample, sequenced in a study of shared clonotypes between healthy human individuals. TCRdb's table, derived via immunoSEQ multiplex PCR, lists solely in-frame clones and lacks some. The sample has 950,000 to 1,100,000 clones; about 75% are singletons. Sequencing was carried out using memory CD4+ T cells sorted from blood. Described subset: CD45RA-negative fraction. These receptors were obtained from a man aged 18 to 30 in good health.

The V call is TRBV30, the J call TRBJ2-5; D may be TRBD1 (8 bases). Germline V lookup: CDR1 GTSNPN, CDR2 SVGIG (reference sequence). Trimming stripped 4 bases from V and 4 bases from J, with 13 bases between. The CDR3 contains 13 residues. CDR3 in DNA: TGTGCCTGGACAGGGGGCGGGGGAGAGACCCAGTACTTC. It specifies CAWTGGGGETQYF.

This clone has a handful of counts. This chain joins TRBV29-1 and TRBJ1-4; D gene uncertain. Trimming pared 5 bases from V and 1 base from J, leaving 8 bases between. Germline CDR1 is SQVTM and CDR2 is ANQGSEA. The length of the CDR3 is 13 residues. CDR3 sequence (DNA): TGCAGCGTTCGGTTTGAAACTAATGAAAAACTGTTTTTT. Translated, it gives CSVRFETNEKLFF.

This sequence joins TRBV18 and TRBJ2-1, with 8 bases identical to TRBD2. Germline CDR1 is KGHSH and CDR2 is LQKENI. V lost 4 bases and J lost 10; bases outside the gene matches: 9. The CDR3 covers 14 residues. The CDR3 loop is CASSLSGKVEEQFF. CDR3 coding DNA: TGTGCCAGCTCACTTAGCGGGAAAGTAGAAGAGCAGTTCTTC.

This clone was seen only a few times. This chain joins TRBV28 and TRBJ1-6; 7 bases map to TRBD1. CDR3 size: 15 residues. Unmatched junction bases numbered 12, after V lost 6 bases and J lost 10 bases. From germline, CDR1 is MDHEN and CDR2 SYDVKM. CDR3 region: CASSTIDRDGSPLHF. CDR3 coding DNA: TGTGCCAGCAGCACGATCGACAGGGATGGATCACCCCTCCACTTT.

The rearrangement uses TRBV11-2 and TRBJ2-3, with 10 bases aligning to TRBD2. The ends lost 4 bases at V and 0 bases at J; junction bases unmatched: 10. The CDR3 spans 18 residues. Germline V gene data show CDR1 as SGHAT and CDR2 as FQNNGV. The DNA for the CDR3 is TGTGCCAGCAGCTATCGTGTTGGACTAGCGGTGAGCACAGATACGCAGTATTTT. Residues: CASSYRVGLAVSTDTQYF. Combining the CDR3 with reference TRBV11-2 and TRBJ2-3 gives the whole variable domain EAGVAQSPRYKIIEKRQSVAFWCNPISGHATLYWYQQILGQGPKLLIQFQNNGVVDDSQLPKDRFSAERLKGVDSTLKIQPAKLEDSAVYLCASSYRVGLAVSTDTQYFGPGTRLTVL.

The genes are TRBV5-1 and TRBJ2-1; weak D call: TRBD1 (5 bases). The CDR3 has 15 amino acids. V lost 8 bases and J lost 2, with 17 bases in between. CDR1 is SGHRS and CDR2 is YFSETQ in the germline V gene. The CDR3 bases are TGCGCCAGTGAGGTGGGGAAGACAGCCTACAATGAGCAGTTCTTC. Translated, it gives CASEVGKTAYNEQFF.

The J gene is TRBJ2-7, the V gene TRBV10-3; 8 bases match TRBD2. The CDR3 has 15 residues. V lost 2 bases and J lost 6; bases outside the gene matches: 9. Looked up from germline, CDR1 is ENHRY and CDR2 is SYGVKD. This CDR3 is CAISELGGTRPEQYF. The CDR3 nucleotides are TGTGCCATCAGTGAGCTGGGGGGGACTAGACCCGAGCAGTACTTC.

The chain joins TRBV18 to TRBJ2-4; no reliable D call. Trimming took off 0 bases at V and 5 bases at J, with 8 bases between the two ends. CDR1 KGHSH and CDR2 LQKENI come from the germline V gene. The CDR3 contains 14 residues. CDR3 DNA sequence: TGTGCCAGCTCACCACCCGTGTCCCAAAACATTCAGTACTTC. The encoded protein is CASSPPVSQNIQYF.

The chain employs TRBV5-1 and TRBJ1-1, with 12 bases lining up with TRBD1. Germline V CDR1 and CDR2: SGHRS, YFSETQ. V shed 4 bases, J shed 7 bases, and the junction held 11 bases outside the gene matches. There are 16 residues in the CDR3. The CDR3 protein is CASSRGQGAAIYEAFF. Here the CDR3 DNA reads TGCGCCAGCAGCAGGGGACAGGGGGCTGCCATCTATGAAGCTTTCTTT.

The chain carries TRBV15 and TRBJ2-7, with 9 bases fitting TRBD1. Germline V gene data show CDR1 as LNHNV and CDR2 as YYDKDF (reference sequence). The CDR3 totals 16 residues. Trimming cost V 2 bases and J 7 bases; bases outside gene matches: 12. The CDR3 protein is CATSRTSQGARVEQYF. DNA for the CDR3: TGTGCCACCAGCAGAACCTCACAGGGGGCGCGGGTTGAGCAGTACTTC.

The chain recombines TRBV28 with TRBJ1-5; maybe TRBD1 (5 bases). Germline values: CDR1 MDHEN, CDR2 SYDVKM. The V end was cut by 3 bases, the J end by 7 bases, with 13 bases between. There are 14 residues in the CDR3. Here the CDR3 DNA reads TGTGCCAGCAGTTTTGCCCTGGGGCGGCAGCCCCAGCATTTT. The encoded protein is CASSFALGRQPQHF. The full variable domain, rest sourced from reference TRBV28 and TRBJ1-5, is DVKVTQSSRYLVKRTGEKVFLECVQDMDHENMFWYRQDPGLGLRLIYFSYDVKMKEKGDIPEGYSVSREKKERFSLILESASTNQTSMYLCASSFALGRQPQHFGDGTRLSIL.

The chain joins TRBV20-1 to TRBJ2-3; D gene ambiguous. Germline loops: CDR1 DFQATT, CDR2 SNEGSKA (reference sequence). This CDR3 is built from 10 residues. The DNA of the CDR3 is TGCAGCCCTTCAGAGGATACGCAGTATTTT. This gives the protein CSPSEDTQYF.

This clone showed up many times. The gene calls are TRBV27 and TRBJ2-3; D is unresolved. Germline lookup yields CDR1 MNHEY and CDR2 SMNVEV (reference sequence). V was pared by 6 bases and J by 3 bases, with 13 bases between. This CDR3 region has 14 residues. CDR3 sequence: CASSLTALTDTQYF. CDR3 in DNA: TGTGCCAGCAGCCTGACGGCTTTGACAGATACGCAGTATTTT.

A word on this clone: The sample contains more than one DNA sequence encoding this CDR3. The chain couples TRBV5-1 to TRBJ1-4, with D possibly TRBD1 on 5 matching bases. The CDR3 length is 14 residues. Germline-derived CDR1 and CDR2 are SGHRS and YFSETQ. V lost 0 bases, J lost 5 bases, and 8 bases lay in between. The CDR3 sequence: CASSLGAGNEKLFF. The CDR3 DNA reads as TGCGCCAGCAGCTTGGGGGCAGGGAATGAAAAACTGTTTTTT.

In the case of this clone: This CDR3 is also generated by other DNA sequences in the sample. CDR3 sequence (DNA): TGTGCCATCAGCACCGGGACAGGGCCCTACGAGCAGTACTTC. The encoded protein is CAISTGTGPYEQYF. The chain combines TRBV10-3 with TRBJ2-7; 9 positions agree with TRBD1. The trim removed 6 bases at V and 2 bases at J, leaving 5 bases unmatched. The CDR3 extends over 14 amino acids. Germline V gives CDR1 ENHRY, CDR2 SYGVKD.

This chain joins TRBV5-1 and TRBJ2-3, with 11 bases aligning to TRBD2. This CDR3 spans 16 amino acids. Trimming removed 4 bases from V and 2 bases from J; junction bases left unmatched: 6. Germline CDR1 is SGHRS and CDR2 is YFSETQ. CDR3 sequence (DNA): TGCGCCAGCAGCGTGCCTAGCGGGGGGTACACAGATACGCAGTATTTT. Amino acid sequence: CASSVPSGGYTDTQYF.

V gene TRBV18 combines with J gene TRBJ2-7; D might be TRBD2 (5 bases). The CDR3 length is 13 residues. The germline V gene encodes CDR1 KGHSH and CDR2 LQKENI. With 5 bases removed from V and 0 bases from J, the gap between germline ends came to 8 bases. This chain's CDR3 is CASSTRTSYEQYF. The CDR3 DNA sequence: TGTGCCAGCTCAACTAGGACCTCCTACGAGCAGTACTTC.

The chain's CDR3 is CASSPRQQANYGYTF. The CDR3 DNA is TGTGCCAGCAGTCCCCGGCAACAGGCGAACTATGGCTACACCTTC. J is TRBJ1-2 and V is TRBV6-1, with D possibly TRBD1 on 5 matching bases. Germline CDR1 MNHNS, CDR2 SASEGT. Deletions cut 5 bases from V and 2 bases from J, with 15 bases between. The CDR3 covers 15 residues.

The chain uses TRBV5-5 and TRBJ1-5; weak D call: TRBD1 (6 bases). CDR3 length equals 15 residues. V shed 0 bases and J shed 5 bases, with 12 bases lying between them. Germline-derived CDR1 and CDR2 are SGHKS and YYEKEE (reference sequence). The CDR3 reads CASSLVGAGHQPQHF. The CDR3 DNA reads TGTGCCAGCAGCTTGGTGGGGGCAGGGCATCAGCCCCAGCATTTT.

This chain uses TRBV4-3 with TRBJ2-7; D is ambiguous. V was trimmed by 2 bases and J by 0 bases, leaving 11 bases between them. Germline CDR1 LGHNA, CDR2 YSLEER. This CDR3 region has 15 residues. The CDR3 loop is CASSQYYRDSYEQYF. CDR3 DNA sequence: TGCGCCAGCAGCCAATACTACCGAGACTCCTACGAGCAGTACTTC.

V is TRBV19 and J is TRBJ2-7, with 9 positions matching TRBD1. CDR1 and CDR2 from the germline V gene are LNHDA and SQIVND (reference sequence). This CDR3 has 13 amino acids. The J segment lost 3 bases and the V segment lost 6 bases, leaving 3 bases of the junction unmatched. CDR3 sequence (DNA): TGTGCCAGTAGCAGGGACAGGGTCTACGAGCAGTACTTC. Translated: CASSRDRVYEQYF.

This chain connects TRBV28 to TRBJ2-3, with no clear D. Trimming removed 8 bases at V and 0 bases at J, with 15 bases between. Per the germline V gene, CDR1 is MDHEN and CDR2 is SYDVKM. This CDR3 has 15 amino acids. The CDR3 nucleotides read TGTGCCAGCGACGAGAGCAGTTCAAGCACAGATACGCAGTATTTT. This codes for CASDESSSSTDTQYF.

The chain recombines TRBV5-4 with TRBJ2-3, with 12 bases fitting TRBD2. Germline V gene sequence: CDR1 SGHNT, CDR2 YYREEE (reference sequence). CDR3 length: 15 residues. V gave up 0 bases and J gave up 7 bases; unmatched junction bases: 3. CDR3 residues: CASSLASGGAYTQYF. The CDR3 nucleotides read TGTGCCAGCAGCTTGGCTAGCGGGGGGGCCTATACGCAGTATTTT.

This chain joins TRBV7-9 and TRBJ1-4, with 7 bases matching TRBD1. CDR1 and CDR2 (germline): SEHNR, FQNEAQ (reference sequence). This CDR3 is 16 amino acids long. The V segment lost 5 bases and the J segment 4 bases; nucleotides outside the gene matches: 10. The CDR3 loop is CASSTPTGLGNEKLFF. The DNA of the CDR3 is TGTGCCAGCAGCACCCCGACAGGGCTTGGTAATGAAAAACTGTTTTTT.

This chain uses TRBV19 with TRBJ1-6, with TRBD1 as a possible D gene (6 bases). Germline assignment: CDR1 LNHDA and CDR2 SQIVND (reference sequence). The CDR3 spans 13 residues. Trimming removed 6 bases from V and 9 bases from J, with 12 bases in between. The CDR3 nucleotides are TGTGCCAGTAGCATCTCAGGGGCTTCACCCCTCCACTTT. It specifies CASSISGASPLHF.

The chain joins TRBV5-1 to TRBJ2-3, with no clear D. The germline V and J ends were trimmed by 0 bases and 1 base, with 9 bases remaining between them. CDR1 is SGHRS and CDR2 is YFSETQ in the germline V gene. The CDR3 is made up of 15 amino acids. CDR3 sequence (DNA): TGCGCCAGCAGCTTGGCCCGGGCCGGCACAGATACGCAGTATTTT. This gives the protein CASSLARAGTDTQYF.

A note on this clone: Other DNA sequences of this sample code for an identical CDR3. CDR3 region: CASSLEAGSGYEQYF. In DNA, the CDR3 is TGTGCCAGCAGCTTGGAGGCAGGGTCGGGATACGAGCAGTACTTC. The chain is built from TRBV5-4 and TRBJ2-7; D is possibly TRBD1 or TRBD2 (5 bases each). V lost 0 bases and J 4 bases, leaving 14 bases between the germline ends. Germline CDR1 and CDR2: SGHNT and YYREEE (reference sequence). The length of the CDR3 is 15 residues.

The chain combines TRBV4-2 with TRBJ2-3, with D maybe TRBD2 (5 bases). Between the trimmed V and J ends, which lost 2 bases and 0 bases, there was a span of 15 bases. The CDR3 spans 17 residues. Per the germline V gene, CDR1 is LGHNA and CDR2 is YNFKEQ. CDR3 region: CASSQRSSGTSTDTQYF. CDR3 DNA sequence: TGTGCCAGCAGCCAACGTTCGAGCGGTACTAGCACAGATACGCAGTATTTT.

This clone was seen once. This chain connects TRBV10-1 to TRBJ2-3, with D possibly being TRBD1 (6 bases). Germline CDR1 reads WNHNN; CDR2 reads SYGVQD (reference sequence). V was pared by 4 bases and J by 5 bases, with 7 bases between. This CDR3 is 12 amino acids long. The CDR3 DNA sequence: TGCGCCAGCAGTGGGGGGCAAGATACGCAGTATTTT. It translates to CASSGGQDTQYF.

The chain combines TRBV4-2 with TRBJ2-5; 8 bases are shared with TRBD2. V gave up 1 base and J gave up 5 bases; unmatched junction bases: 6. Germline-derived CDR1 and CDR2 are LGHNA and YNFKEQ. CDR3 length: 15 residues. In DNA form, the CDR3 reads TGTGCCAGCAGCCAAGTAATTGGCGGGGGGGAGACCCAGTACTTC. Translating gives CASSQVIGGGETQYF.

The chain recombines TRBV7-9 with TRBJ2-6; no clear D gene. Trimming took off 1 base at V and 2 bases at J, with 12 bases between the two ends. This CDR3 has 17 amino acids. CDR1 and CDR2 from the germline V gene are SEHNR and FQNEAQ (reference sequence). The chain's CDR3 is CASSLDARRAGANVLTF. The CDR3 DNA sequence: TGTGCCAGCAGCTTAGATGCTCGAAGGGCTGGGGCCAACGTCCTGACTTTC.